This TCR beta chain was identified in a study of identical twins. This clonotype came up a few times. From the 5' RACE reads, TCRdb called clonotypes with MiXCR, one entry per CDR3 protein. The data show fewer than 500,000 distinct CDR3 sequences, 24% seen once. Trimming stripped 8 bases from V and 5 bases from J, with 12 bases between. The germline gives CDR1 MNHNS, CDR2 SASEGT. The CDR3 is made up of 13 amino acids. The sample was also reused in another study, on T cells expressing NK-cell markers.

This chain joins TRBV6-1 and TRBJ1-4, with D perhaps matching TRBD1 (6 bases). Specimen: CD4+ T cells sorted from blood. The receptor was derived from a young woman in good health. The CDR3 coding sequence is TGTGCCAGCCGCCGGGGGCGGAATGAAAAACTGTTTTTT. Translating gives CASRRGRNEKLFF.